This TCR beta chain was found in a study of response to subunit inactivated influenza vaccine. TCRdb processed the RT-PCR reads anew with MiXCR; each CDR3 protein has one entry. This table holds approximately 530,000 distinct CDR3 sequences, approximately 7.7% found once. This clonotype was seen more than once but under ten times. Germline CDR1 and CDR2: SGHDT and YYEEEE. There are 18 residues in the CDR3. The V and J ends lost 4 bases and 0 bases, in that order; junction bases with no gene match: 5. Sequencing used PBMCs from blood, obtained 23 to 25 months after vaccination. This TCR was sampled from a man between 50 and 70 years old who received an inactivated influenza vaccine. This sequence joins TRBV5-6 and TRBJ2-1; 15 positions match TRBD2. The chain's CDR3 is CASSKGLAGGTSYNEQFF. Written as DNA, the CDR3 is TGTGCCAGCAGCAAGGGACTAGCGGGAGGAACCTCCTACAATGAGCAGTTCTTC.